These T cell receptor beta chains were read from a single sample in a study of CD8 T cells in Susac syndrome. TCRdb independently ran MiXCR on the immunoSEQ multiplex PCR reads; one entry per CDR3 protein. This table holds about 130,000 distinct CDR3 sequences, 90% to 95% found once. Sequenced material: CD4+ T cells from PBMCs. The receptors come from a human donor in good health. The CDR3 runs from the conserved cysteine through the conserved F or W. D genes are given only for firm matches. Expanded clones are given a class, and other clones once, few, many or no size at all.

clone size: .
V gene: TRBV4-1
J gene: TRBJ2-7
D gene: .
CDR3 DNA: TGCGCCAGCAGCCAAGCGGGAAGGGAAATTGCGTACGAGCAGTACTTC
CDR3 protein: CASSQAGREIAYEQYF

clone size: .
V gene: TRBV12-3/TRBV12-4
J gene: TRBJ2-1
D gene: .
CDR3 DNA: TGTGCCAGCAGTTTCAGCGGAGGGCAAGCCAATGAGCAGTTCTTC
CDR3 protein: CASSFSGGQANEQFF

clone size: .
V gene: TRBV11-2
J gene: TRBJ2-1
D gene: .
CDR3 DNA: TGTGCCAGCAGCCCCAGGGACGGTCGGGATGAGCAGTTCTTC
CDR3 protein: CASSPRDGRDEQFF

clone size: .
V gene: TRBV5-1
J gene: TRBJ2-1
D gene: .
CDR3 DNA: TGCGCCAGCAGCTTGGTGACTCACAATGAGCAGTTCTTC
CDR3 protein: CASSLVTHNEQFF

clone size: .
V gene: TRBV2
J gene: TRBJ1-4
D gene: TRBD1
CDR3 DNA: TGTGCCAGCAGCGGGGGGACAGGTGAAAAACTGTTTTTT
CDR3 protein: CASSGGTGEKLFF

clone size: .
V gene: TRBV6-6
J gene: TRBJ2-1
D gene: TRBD2
CDR3 DNA: TGTGCCAGCAGTTGGACTAGCGGGAAAACCTACAATGAGCAGTTCTTC
CDR3 protein: CASSWTSGKTYNEQFF

clone size: .
V gene: TRBV7-2
J gene: TRBJ1-5
D gene: TRBD1
CDR3 DNA: TGTGCCAGCAGATTGGGACAGTACAATCAGCCCCAGCATTTT
CDR3 protein: CASRLGQYNQPQHF

clone size: .
V gene: TRBV7-2
J gene: TRBJ2-7
D gene: .
CDR3 DNA: TGTGCCAGCAGCTTAGAGGCGGGTCCAACCTACGAGCAGTACTTC
CDR3 protein: CASSLEAGPTYEQYF

clone size: .
V gene: TRBV3-1
J gene: TRBJ2-2
D gene: TRBD1
CDR3 DNA: TGTGCCAGCAGCCGTTACCGGGACAGGGGGAGGACCGGGGAGCTGTTTTTT
CDR3 protein: CASSRYRDRGRTGELFF

clone size: .
V gene: TRBV3-1
J gene: TRBJ1-6
D gene: .
CDR3 DNA: TGTGCCAGCAGCCTGGGCGGGAGCTCACCCCTCCACTTT
CDR3 protein: CASSLGGSSPLHF

clone size: .
V gene: TRBV28
J gene: TRBJ1-5
D gene: .
CDR3 DNA: TGTGCCAGCAGACGACAGCTTTATCAGCCCCAGCATTTT
CDR3 protein: CASRRQLYQPQHF

clone size: .
V gene: TRBV4-1
J gene: TRBJ2-5
D gene: TRBD2
CDR3 DNA: TGCGCCAGCAGTAGCTCGGGGGGAAGAGAGACCCAGTACTTC
CDR3 protein: CASSSSGGRETQYF

clone size: .
V gene: TRBV27
J gene: TRBJ1-2
D gene: .
CDR3 DNA: TGTGCCAGCAGTATACAGGAGAACTATGGCTACACCTTC
CDR3 protein: CASSIQENYGYTF

clone size: once
V gene: TRBV27
J gene: TRBJ2-4
D gene: .
CDR3 DNA: TGTGCCAGCAGTTTATATAAAGGCCCGACGGCCAAAAACATTCAGTACTTC
CDR3 protein: CASSLYKGPTAKNIQYF